The clone carrying this T cell receptor beta chain was counted once. The antigen is undetermined. A split of CD4+ cells into CD45RA+ naive and CD45RA-negative memory subsets was performed. The data belong to a study of shared clonotypes between healthy human individuals. Study findings and constraints: Clonotypes which were not shared had lower generation probabilities than clonotypes that all four donors shared.

Repertoires were generated with immunoSEQ multiplex PCR, while TCRdb's copy carries only in-frame clones and drops some. The sample has 950,000 to 1,200,000 clones; approximately 80% are singletons. In germline, CDR1 is MGHRA, CDR2 YSYEKL. V was cut by 4 bases and J by 0 bases, with 9 bases left in between. The CDR3 spans 15 residues. The sequencing sample was made of memory CD4+ T cells from PBMCs. Subset reported: CD45RA-negative fraction. The V call is TRBV4-1, the J call TRBJ1-4, with D hard to call. The clonotype comes from a man between 18 and 35 years old in good health. Some clones in this sample may be carry-over from other donors' samples. The CDR3 region has the DNA TGCGCCAGCAGCCCCCAGCCTACAACTAATGAAAAACTGTTTTTT. Amino acid sequence: CASSPQPTTNEKLFF.